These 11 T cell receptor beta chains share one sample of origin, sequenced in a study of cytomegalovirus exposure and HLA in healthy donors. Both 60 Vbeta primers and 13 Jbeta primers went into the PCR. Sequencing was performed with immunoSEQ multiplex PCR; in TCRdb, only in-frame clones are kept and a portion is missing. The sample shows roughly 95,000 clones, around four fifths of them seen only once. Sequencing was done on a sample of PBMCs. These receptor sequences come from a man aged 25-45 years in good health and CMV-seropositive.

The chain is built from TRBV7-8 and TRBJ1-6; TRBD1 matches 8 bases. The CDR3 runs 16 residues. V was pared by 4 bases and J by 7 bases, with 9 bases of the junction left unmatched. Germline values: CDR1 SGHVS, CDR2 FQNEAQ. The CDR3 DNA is TGTGCCAGCAGCTCCGTCCTACAGGGGGTCAATTCACCCCTCCACTTT. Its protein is CASSSVLQGVNSPLHF.

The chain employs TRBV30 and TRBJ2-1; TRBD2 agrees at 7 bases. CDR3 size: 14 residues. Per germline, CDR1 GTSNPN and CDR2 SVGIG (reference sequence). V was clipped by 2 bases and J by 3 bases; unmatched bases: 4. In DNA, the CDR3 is TGTGCCTGGAGTAGGGTAGCGGGCTACAATGAGCAGTTCTTC. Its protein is CAWSRVAGYNEQFF.

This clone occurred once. This CDR3 is CASSQGEGRANTGELFF. The CDR3 DNA sequence: TGTGCCAGCAGCCAAGGGGAGGGCAGAGCGAACACCGGGGAGCTGTTTTTT. The chain uses TRBV9 and TRBJ2-2, with 7 bases identical to TRBD2. With 4 bases clipped from V and 0 bases from J, the junction kept 9 bases outside the gene matches. Germline V CDR1 and CDR2: SGDLS, YYNGEE. The CDR3 sequence is 17 residues long.

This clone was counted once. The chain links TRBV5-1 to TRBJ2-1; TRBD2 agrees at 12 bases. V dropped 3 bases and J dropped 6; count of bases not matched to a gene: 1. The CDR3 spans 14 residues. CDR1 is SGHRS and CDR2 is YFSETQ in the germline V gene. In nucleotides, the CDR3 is TGCGCCAGCAGCTGGACTAGCGGGATCAATGAGCAGTTCTTC. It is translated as CASSWTSGINEQFF.

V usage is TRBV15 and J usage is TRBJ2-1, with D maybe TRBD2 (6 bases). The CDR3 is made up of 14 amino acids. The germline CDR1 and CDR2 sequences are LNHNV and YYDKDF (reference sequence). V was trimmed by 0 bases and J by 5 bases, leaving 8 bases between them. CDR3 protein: CATSRDGGNNEQFF. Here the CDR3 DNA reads TGTGCCACCAGCAGAGACGGCGGGAACAATGAGCAGTTCTTC.

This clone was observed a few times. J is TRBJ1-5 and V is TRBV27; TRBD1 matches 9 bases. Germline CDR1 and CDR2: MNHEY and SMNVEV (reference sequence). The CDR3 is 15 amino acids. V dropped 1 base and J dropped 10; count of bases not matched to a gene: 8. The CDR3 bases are TGTGCCAGCAGTTTATACGGGACAGGGAAATCCCCCCAGCATTTT. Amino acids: CASSLYGTGKSPQHF.

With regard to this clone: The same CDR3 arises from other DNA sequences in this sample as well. CDR3 DNA sequence: TGCGCCAGCAGCACAGGGCTAGCGGGAAGCGAGCAGTACTTC. Residues: CASSTGLAGSEQYF. The V and J genes are TRBV5-1 and TRBJ2-7; 9 bases fit TRBD2. V was clipped by 4 bases and J by 6 bases; unmatched bases: 8. CDR3 size: 14 residues. Germline loops: CDR1 SGHRS, CDR2 YFSETQ.

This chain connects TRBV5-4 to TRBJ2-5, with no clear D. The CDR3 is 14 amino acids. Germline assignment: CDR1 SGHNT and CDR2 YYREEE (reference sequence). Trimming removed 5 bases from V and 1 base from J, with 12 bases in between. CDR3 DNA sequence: TGTGCCAGCAGGGCTTGGGCAATCCAAGAGACCCAGTACTTC. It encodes CASRAWAIQETQYF.

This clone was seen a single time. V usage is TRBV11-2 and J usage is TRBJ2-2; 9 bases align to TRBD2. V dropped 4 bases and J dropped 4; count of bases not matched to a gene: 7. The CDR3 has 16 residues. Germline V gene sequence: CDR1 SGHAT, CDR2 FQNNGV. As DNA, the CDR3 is TGTGCCAGCAGCTCTCCTAGCGGGAAGGGCACCGGGGAGCTGTTTTTT. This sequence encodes CASSSPSGKGTGELFF.

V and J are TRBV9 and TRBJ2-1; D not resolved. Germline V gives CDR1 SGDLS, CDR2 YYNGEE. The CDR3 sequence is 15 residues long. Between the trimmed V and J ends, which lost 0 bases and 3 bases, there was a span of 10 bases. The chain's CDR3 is CASSVENSFYNEQFF. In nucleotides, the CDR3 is TGTGCCAGCAGCGTAGAAAACTCCTTCTACAATGAGCAGTTCTTC.

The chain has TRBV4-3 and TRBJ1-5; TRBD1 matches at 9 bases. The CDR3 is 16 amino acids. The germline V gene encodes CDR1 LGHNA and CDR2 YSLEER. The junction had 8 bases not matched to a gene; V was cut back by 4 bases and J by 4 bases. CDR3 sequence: CASSRDRDRVNQPQHF. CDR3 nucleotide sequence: TGCGCCAGCAGCCGAGACCGGGACAGGGTGAATCAGCCCCAGCATTTT.